What follows describes a single TCR beta chain. The sample is drawn from a study of T cell changes during pregnancy in multiple sclerosis. Trimming took 0 bases from V and 10 from J, leaving 16 bases between them. Germline-derived CDR1 and CDR2 are LGHNA and YNFKEQ. The CDR3 spans 15 residues. The table came from immunoSEQ multiplex PCR; TCRdb's copy has only in-frame clones and leaves some out. The table records tens of thousands of clones, about 89% of them present only once. The chain recombines TRBV4-2 with TRBJ2-1; possible D gene TRBD1, 5 bases. The receptor's source is a female donor with multiple sclerosis, enrolled in a pregnancy study. The sample here was CD4+ T cells from peripheral blood mononuclear cells, taken in the first trimester of pregnancy. The CDR3 reads CASSQEEGVNWEQFF. The CDR3, as DNA: TGTGCCAGCAGCCAAGAAGAAGGGGTAAACTGGGAGCAGTTCTTC.